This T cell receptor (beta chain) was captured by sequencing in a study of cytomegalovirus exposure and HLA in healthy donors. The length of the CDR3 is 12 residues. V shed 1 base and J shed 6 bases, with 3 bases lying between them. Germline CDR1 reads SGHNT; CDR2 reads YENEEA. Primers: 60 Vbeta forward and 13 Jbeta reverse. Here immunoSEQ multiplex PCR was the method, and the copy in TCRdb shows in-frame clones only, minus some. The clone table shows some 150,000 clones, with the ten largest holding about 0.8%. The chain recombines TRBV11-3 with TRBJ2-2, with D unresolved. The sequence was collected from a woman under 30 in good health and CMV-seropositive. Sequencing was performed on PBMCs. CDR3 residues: CASSLGAGELFF. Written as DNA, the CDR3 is TGTGCCAGCAGCTTAGGAGCCGGGGAGCTGTTTTTT.